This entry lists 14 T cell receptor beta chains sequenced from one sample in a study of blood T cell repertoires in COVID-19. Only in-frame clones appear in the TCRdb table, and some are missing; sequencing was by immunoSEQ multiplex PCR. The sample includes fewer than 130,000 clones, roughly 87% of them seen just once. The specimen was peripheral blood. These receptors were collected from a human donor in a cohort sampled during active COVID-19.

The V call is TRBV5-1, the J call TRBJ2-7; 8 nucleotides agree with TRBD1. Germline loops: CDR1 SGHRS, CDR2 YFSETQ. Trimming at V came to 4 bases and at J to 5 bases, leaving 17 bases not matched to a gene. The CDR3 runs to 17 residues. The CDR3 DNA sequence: TGCGCCAGCAGCCGTAATCCTCTCGGACAGGGTCCCGACGAGCAGTACTTC. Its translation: CASSRNPLGQGPDEQYF.

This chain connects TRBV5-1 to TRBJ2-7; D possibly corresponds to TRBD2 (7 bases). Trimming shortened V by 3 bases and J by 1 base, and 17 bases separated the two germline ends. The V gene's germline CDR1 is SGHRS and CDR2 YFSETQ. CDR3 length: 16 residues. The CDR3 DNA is TGCGCCAGCAGCTGGGGGGGGCGGGGGATATCCTACGAGCAGTACTTC. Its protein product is CASSWGGRGISYEQYF.

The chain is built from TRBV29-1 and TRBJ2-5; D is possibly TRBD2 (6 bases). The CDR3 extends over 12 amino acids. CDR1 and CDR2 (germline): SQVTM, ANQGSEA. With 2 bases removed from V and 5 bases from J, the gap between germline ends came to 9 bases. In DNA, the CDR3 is TGCAGCGTTGAAACCGGGGGTGAGACCCAGTACTTC. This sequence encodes CSVETGGETQYF.

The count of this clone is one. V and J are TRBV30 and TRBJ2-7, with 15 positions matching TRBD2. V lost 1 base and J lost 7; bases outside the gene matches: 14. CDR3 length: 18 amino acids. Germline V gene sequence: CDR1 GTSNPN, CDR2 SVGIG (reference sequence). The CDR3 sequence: CAWSASGTSGRPYSEQYF. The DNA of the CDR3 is TGTGCCTGGAGTGCATCCGGGACTAGCGGGAGGCCTTATAGTGAGCAGTACTTC.

DNA of the CDR3: TGTGCCAGCAGACGAACTCCGGGACAGGGGAGGAACAATGAGCAGTTCTTC. Translated, it gives CASRRTPGQGRNNEQFF. The V call is TRBV7-6, the J call TRBJ2-1; TRBD1 matches at 10 bases. Trimming at V came to 6 bases and at J to 5 bases, leaving 13 bases not matched to a gene. CDR1 and CDR2 (germline): SGHVS, FNYEAQ. This CDR3 has 17 residues.

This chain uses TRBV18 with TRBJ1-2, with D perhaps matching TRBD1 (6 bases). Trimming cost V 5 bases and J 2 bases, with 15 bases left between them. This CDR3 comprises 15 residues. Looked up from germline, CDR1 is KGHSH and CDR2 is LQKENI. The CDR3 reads CASSSWEGTNYGYTF. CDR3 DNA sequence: TGTGCCAGCTCATCTTGGGAGGGGACAAACTATGGCTACACCTTC.

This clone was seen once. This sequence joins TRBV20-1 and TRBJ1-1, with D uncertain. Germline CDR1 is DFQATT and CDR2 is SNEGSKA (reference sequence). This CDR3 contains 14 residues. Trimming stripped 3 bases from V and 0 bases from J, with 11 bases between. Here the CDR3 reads CSASWPGLNTEAFF. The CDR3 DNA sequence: TGCAGTGCTAGTTGGCCGGGGTTGAACACTGAAGCTTTCTTT.

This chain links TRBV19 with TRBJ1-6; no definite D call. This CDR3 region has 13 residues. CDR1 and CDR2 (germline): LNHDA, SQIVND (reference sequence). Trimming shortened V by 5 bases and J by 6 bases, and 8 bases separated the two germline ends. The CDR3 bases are TGTGCCAGTAGTCCCAGTCTTAATTCACCCCTCCACTTT. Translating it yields CASSPSLNSPLHF. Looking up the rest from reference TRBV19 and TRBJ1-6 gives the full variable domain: DGGITQSPKYLFRKEGQNVTLSCEQNLNHDAMYWYRQDPGQGLRLIYYSQIVNDFQKGDIAEGYSVSREKKESFPLTVTSAQKNPTAFYLCASSPSLNSPLHFGNGTRLTVT.

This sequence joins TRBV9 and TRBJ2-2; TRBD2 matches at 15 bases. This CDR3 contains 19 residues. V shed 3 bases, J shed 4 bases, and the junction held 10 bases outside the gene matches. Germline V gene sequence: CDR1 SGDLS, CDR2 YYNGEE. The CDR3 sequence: CASSARTSGGAGITGELFF. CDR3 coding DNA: TGTGCCAGCAGCGCCCGGACTAGCGGGGGGGCAGGTATCACCGGGGAGCTGTTTTTT.

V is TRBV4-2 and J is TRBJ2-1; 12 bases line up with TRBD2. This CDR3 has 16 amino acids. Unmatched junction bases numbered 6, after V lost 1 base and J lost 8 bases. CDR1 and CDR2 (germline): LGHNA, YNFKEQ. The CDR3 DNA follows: TGTGCCAGCAGCCAAGGGGCTAGCGGGGGGGTCGATGAGCAGTTCTTC. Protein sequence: CASSQGASGGVDEQFF.

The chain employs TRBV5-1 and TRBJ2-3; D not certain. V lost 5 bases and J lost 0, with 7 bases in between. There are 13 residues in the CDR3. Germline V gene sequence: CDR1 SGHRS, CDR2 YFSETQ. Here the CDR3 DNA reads TGCGCCAGCAGTATCTTAAGCACAGATACGCAGTATTTT. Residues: CASSILSTDTQYF. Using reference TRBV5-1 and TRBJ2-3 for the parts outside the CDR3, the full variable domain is KAGVTQTPRYLIKTRGQQVTLSCSPISGHRSVSWYQQTPGQGLQFLFEYFSETQRNKGNFPGRFSGRQFSNSRSEMNVSTLELGDSALYLCASSILSTDTQYFGPGTRLTVL.

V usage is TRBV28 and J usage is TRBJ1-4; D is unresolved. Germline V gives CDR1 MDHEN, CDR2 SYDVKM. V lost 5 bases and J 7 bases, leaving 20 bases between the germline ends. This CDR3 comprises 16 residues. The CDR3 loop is CASSPSWVLSGEKLFF. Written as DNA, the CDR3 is TGTGCCAGCAGTCCCTCCTGGGTGTTGTCGGGTGAAAAACTGTTTTTT. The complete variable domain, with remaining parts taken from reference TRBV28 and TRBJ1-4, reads DVKVTQSSRYLVKRTGEKVFLECVQDMDHENMFWYRQDPGLGLRLIYFSYDVKMKEKGDIPEGYSVSREKKERFSLILESASTNQTSMYLCASSPSWVLSGEKLFFGSGTQLSVL.

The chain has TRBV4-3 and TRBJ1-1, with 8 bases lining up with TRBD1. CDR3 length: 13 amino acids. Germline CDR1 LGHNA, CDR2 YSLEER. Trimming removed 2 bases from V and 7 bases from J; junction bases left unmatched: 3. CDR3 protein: CASSQQGANEAFF. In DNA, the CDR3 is TGCGCCAGCAGCCAACAGGGGGCGAATGAAGCTTTCTTT.

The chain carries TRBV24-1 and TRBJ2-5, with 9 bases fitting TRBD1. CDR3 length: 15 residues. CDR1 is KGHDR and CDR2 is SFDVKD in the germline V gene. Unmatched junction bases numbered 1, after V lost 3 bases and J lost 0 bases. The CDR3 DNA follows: TGTGCCACCAGTGATGGGACAGGGTACCAAGAGACCCAGTACTTC. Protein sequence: CATSDGTGYQETQYF.